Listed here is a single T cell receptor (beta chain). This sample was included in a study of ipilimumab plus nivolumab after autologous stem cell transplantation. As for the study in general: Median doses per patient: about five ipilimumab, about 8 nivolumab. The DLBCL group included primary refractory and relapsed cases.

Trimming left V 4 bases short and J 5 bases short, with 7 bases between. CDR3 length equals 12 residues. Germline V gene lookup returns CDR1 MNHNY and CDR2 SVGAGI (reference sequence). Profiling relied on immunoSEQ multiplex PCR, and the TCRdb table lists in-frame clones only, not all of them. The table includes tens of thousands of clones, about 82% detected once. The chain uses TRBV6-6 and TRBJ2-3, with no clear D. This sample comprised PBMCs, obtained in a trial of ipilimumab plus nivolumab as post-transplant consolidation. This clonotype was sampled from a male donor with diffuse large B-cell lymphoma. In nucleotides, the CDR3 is TGTGCCAGCAGTTTAATGGGAGATACGCAGTATTTT. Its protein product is CASSLMGDTQYF.